At least ten counts were recorded for the clone carrying this T cell receptor (beta chain). Its antigen is not identified. The sample originates from a study of Graves' ophthalmopathy and Graves' hyperthyroidism. The study's findings and limits: Ophthalmopathy progression was predicted by the model at around 70% sensitivity and about 74% specificity.

CDR3 length equals 16 residues. Germline-derived CDR1 and CDR2 are LGHDT and YNNKEL (reference sequence). Unmatched junction bases numbered 7, after V lost 1 base and J lost 3 bases. Transcripts of RNA were the source for amplifying TCR beta CDR3 regions. HTBI primers served in a first-round RT-PCR, which a second-round multiplex PCR followed. One entry per CDR3 protein, called by TCRdb with MiXCR from the multiplex PCR reads. The sample shows about 420,000 distinct CDR3 sequences, around 20% of them seen only once. This sequence originates from a woman between 18 and 29 years old with stable Graves' hyperthyroidism. The J gene is TRBJ2-7, the V gene TRBV3-1; 9 bases map to TRBD1. Source material: peripheral blood. The CDR3 DNA reads as TGTGCCAGCAGCCAAGGCTCGGGACAGGGATACTACGAGCAGTACTTC. Encoded protein: CASSQGSGQGYYEQYF.